This record covers a single TCR beta chain. This CDR3 comprises 15 residues. CDR1 is MDHEN, CDR2 SYDVKM, per germline. The V gene end was trimmed by 5 bases and the J gene end by 5 bases; junction bases not matched to a gene: 6. This sample is part of a study of blood T cell repertoires in COVID-19. How the authors handled the data: How many nucleated cells were present was estimated from reference gene primer amplification. Sequencing was performed with immunoSEQ multiplex PCR; in TCRdb, only in-frame clones are kept and a portion is missing. That table is the source of V, J and clone size, and D and trimming were worked out from the DNA. The data contain approximately 270,000 clones, around 85% of them singletons.

The chain links TRBV28 to TRBJ2-3; 11 nucleotides align to TRBD2. Sequencing was performed on peripheral blood. The TCR sequence derives from a human donor with COVID-19, enrolled during active disease. The donor label of this sample is uncertain. The CDR3 sequence is CASSQNGLAGDTQYF. In DNA, the CDR3 is TGTGCCAGCAGTCAAAACGGACTAGCGGGAGATACGCAGTATTTT.